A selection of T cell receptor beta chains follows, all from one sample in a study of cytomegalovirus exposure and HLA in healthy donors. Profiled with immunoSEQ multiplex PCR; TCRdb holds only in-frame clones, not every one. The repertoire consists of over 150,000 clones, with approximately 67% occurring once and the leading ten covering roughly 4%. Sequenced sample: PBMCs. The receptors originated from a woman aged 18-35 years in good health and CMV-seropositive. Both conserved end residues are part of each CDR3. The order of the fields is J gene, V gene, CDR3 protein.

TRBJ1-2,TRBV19,CASSMDRVYTF
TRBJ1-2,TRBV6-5,CASRQGSNYGYTF
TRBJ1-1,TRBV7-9,CSSSLATDSTPEAFF
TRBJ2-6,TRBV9,CASSAEDSGANVLTF
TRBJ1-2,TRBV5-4,CASSPHDRIYYGYTF
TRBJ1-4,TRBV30,CAWAFGTWGEKLFF
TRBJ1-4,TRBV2,CASSEFGTNEKLFF
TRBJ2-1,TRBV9,CASSVNVGGFNEQFF
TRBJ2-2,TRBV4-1,CASSQDRVAGGTGELFF
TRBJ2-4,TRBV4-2,CASSQDPTGGHLAKNIQYF
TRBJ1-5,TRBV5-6,CASSSAAPGYGNQPQHF
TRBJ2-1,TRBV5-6,CASSLRTPVNEQFF
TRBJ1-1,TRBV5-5,CASNVEGLANTEAFF
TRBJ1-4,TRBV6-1,CASSGGQGLEKLFF
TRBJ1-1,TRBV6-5,CASSYGGSNTEAFF
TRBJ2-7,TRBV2,CASSEHGQINKSYEQYF
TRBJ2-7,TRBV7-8,CASSPALDRGVHEQYF
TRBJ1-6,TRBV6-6,CASSLTELGDSPLHF
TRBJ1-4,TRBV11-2,CASSRGLYKRTNEKLFF
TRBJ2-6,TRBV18,CASSPIRREISGANVLTF